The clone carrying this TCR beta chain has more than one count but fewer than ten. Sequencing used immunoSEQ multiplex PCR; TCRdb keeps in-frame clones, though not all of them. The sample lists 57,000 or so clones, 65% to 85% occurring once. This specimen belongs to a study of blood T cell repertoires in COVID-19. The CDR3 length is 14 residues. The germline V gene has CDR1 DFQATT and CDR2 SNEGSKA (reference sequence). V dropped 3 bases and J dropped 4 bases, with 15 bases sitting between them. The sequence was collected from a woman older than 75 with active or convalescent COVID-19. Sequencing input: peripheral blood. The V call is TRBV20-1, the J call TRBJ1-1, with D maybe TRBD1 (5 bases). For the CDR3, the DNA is TGCAGTGCTAGTTCAGGGTTGGGTATCACTGAAGCTTTCTTT. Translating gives CSASSGLGITEAFF.